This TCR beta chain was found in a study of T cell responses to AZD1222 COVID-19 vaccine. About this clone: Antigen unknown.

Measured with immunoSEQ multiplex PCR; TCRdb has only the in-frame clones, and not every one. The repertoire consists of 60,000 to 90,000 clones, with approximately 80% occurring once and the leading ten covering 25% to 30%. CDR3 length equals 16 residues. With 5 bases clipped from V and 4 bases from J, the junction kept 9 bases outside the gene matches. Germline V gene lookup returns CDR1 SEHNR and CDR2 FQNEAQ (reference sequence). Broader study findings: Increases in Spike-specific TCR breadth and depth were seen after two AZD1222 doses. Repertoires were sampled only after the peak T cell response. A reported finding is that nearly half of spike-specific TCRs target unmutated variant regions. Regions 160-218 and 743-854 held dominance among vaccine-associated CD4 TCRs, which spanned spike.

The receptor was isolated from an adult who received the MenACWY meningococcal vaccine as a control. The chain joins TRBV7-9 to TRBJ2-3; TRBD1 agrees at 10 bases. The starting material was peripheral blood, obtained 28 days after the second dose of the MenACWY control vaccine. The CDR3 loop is CASSRRGQGVSDTQYF. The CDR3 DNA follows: TGTGCCAGCAGCAGGAGAGGACAGGGGGTGTCAGATACGCAGTATTTT.